This entry lists 20 T cell receptor beta chains sequenced from one sample in a study of Graves' ophthalmopathy and Graves' hyperthyroidism. RNA transcripts provided the template for amplifying TCR beta CDR3 regions. HTBI-primed first-round RT-PCR preceded second-round multiplex PCR. Each CDR3 protein is one row after TCRdb ran MiXCR on the multiplex PCR reads. In the table there are 500,000 to 700,000 distinct CDR3 sequences, less than 45% of which are singletons. The specimen was peripheral blood or thyroid tissue (not recorded which). These receptors originate from an adult man with Graves' hyperthyroidism.

This clonotype was seen many times. The chain employs TRBV29-1 and TRBJ2-7, with D perhaps TRBD1 (5 bases). The ends were cut back, 2 bases at V and 2 bases at J, with 10 bases in the middle. Germline loops: CDR1 SQVTM, CDR2 ANQGSEA. The CDR3 is made up of 13 amino acids. The CDR3 region has the DNA TGCAGCGTTGAACTCCAGGGCCCCTACGAGCAGTACTTC. It specifies CSVELQGPYEQYF.

This clonotype was observed many times. The rearrangement links TRBV24-1 to TRBJ1-5; D is uncertain. The germline V gene encodes CDR1 KGHDR and CDR2 SFDVKD. Between the trimmed V and J ends, which lost 1 base and 4 bases, there was a span of 10 bases. CDR3 length: 15 residues. The CDR3 DNA reads TGTGCCACCAGTGATTTAGGGAGGGAAAATCAGCCCCAGCATTTT. Translating gives CATSDLGRENQPQHF.

There are many counts of this clonotype. This chain connects TRBV11-2 to TRBJ2-7, with TRBD2 matching over 11 bases. The junction had 2 bases not matched to a gene; V was cut back by 5 bases and J by 2 bases. The CDR3 has 14 residues. Germline-derived CDR1 and CDR2 are SGHAT and FQNNGV. CDR3 loop: CASSHSGRAYEQYF. CDR3 in DNA: TGTGCCAGCAGCCATAGCGGGAGGGCCTACGAGCAGTACTTC.

This clonotype was recorded a few times. The V and J genes are TRBV28 and TRBJ2-7, with TRBD2 matching over 8 bases. V lost 5 bases, J lost 2 bases, and 5 bases stayed unmatched. The CDR3 runs to 14 residues. Germline loops: CDR1 MDHEN, CDR2 SYDVKM. The CDR3 sequence is CASSRPGLAYEQYF. The CDR3 region has the DNA TGTGCCAGCAGTCGTCCGGGACTAGCCTACGAGCAGTACTTC.

The chain carries TRBV6-6 and TRBJ1-1; possibly TRBD1 for D (5 bases). Trimming left V 8 bases short and J 7 bases short, with 29 bases between. The germline gives CDR1 MNHNY, CDR2 SVGAGI (reference sequence). The CDR3 contains 17 residues. The CDR3, as DNA: TGTGCCAGCGTAGAGCGTCCCTCTGAGGGGCGCGCGATTGAAGCTTTCTTT. It translates to CASVERPSEGRAIEAFF.

This sequence joins TRBV15 and TRBJ1-5; D not certain. The CDR3 is 16 amino acids. Trimming took off 0 bases at V and 0 bases at J, with 9 bases between the two ends. Germline V gene sequence: CDR1 LNHNV, CDR2 YYDKDF (reference sequence). The CDR3 here is CATSRDPGNSNQPQHF. For the CDR3, the DNA is TGTGCCACCAGCAGAGATCCAGGAAATAGCAATCAGCCCCAGCATTTT.

This clonotype was recorded many times. This rearrangement joins TRBV7-8 to TRBJ2-7; 15 positions agree with TRBD2. V was pared by 5 bases and J by 1 base, with 9 bases of the junction left unmatched. Germline V lookup: CDR1 SGHVS, CDR2 FQNEAQ. CDR3 size: 18 residues. The CDR3 loop is CASSPGTSGGLRSYEQYF. In nucleotides, the CDR3 is TGTGCCAGCAGCCCGGGGACTAGCGGGGGGCTGAGGTCCTACGAGCAGTACTTC.

This clonotype was seen ten or more times. This chain uses TRBV2 with TRBJ1-2, with D unresolved. Trimming removed 2 bases at V and 3 bases at J, with 10 bases between. This CDR3 comprises 14 residues. Germline values: CDR1 SNHLY, CDR2 FYNNEI. As DNA, the CDR3 is TGTGCCAGCAGTGAAAACCCCAACGACTATGGCTACACCTTC. Amino acid sequence: CASSENPNDYGYTF.

The gene calls are TRBV2 and TRBJ2-3; 10 nucleotides match TRBD2. CDR3 length equals 17 residues. Germline loops: CDR1 SNHLY, CDR2 FYNNEI. V was clipped by 4 bases and J by 6 bases; unmatched bases: 13. The CDR3 sequence is CASSVSMLAGVGDTQYF. The DNA for the CDR3 is TGTGCCAGCAGTGTGTCGATGCTAGCGGGAGTCGGCGATACGCAGTATTTT. The full variable domain, its missing parts supplied by reference TRBV2 and TRBJ2-3, is EPEVTQTPSHQVTQMGQEVILRCVPISNHLYFYWYRQILGQKVEFLVSFYNNEISEKSEIFDDQFSVERPDGSNFTLKIRSTKLEDSAMYFCASSVSMLAGVGDTQYFGPGTRLTVL.

This clonotype was seen only a few times. This chain uses TRBV5-4 with TRBJ2-5; no clear D gene. This CDR3 contains 14 residues. In germline, CDR1 is SGHNT, CDR2 YYREEE (reference sequence). Trimming left V 5 bases short and J 6 bases short, with 17 bases between. CDR3 in DNA: TGTGCCAGCAGTTTTGCGACAAGTCTCCAGACCCAGTACTTC. Amino acid sequence: CASSFATSLQTQYF.

The table lists this clonotype with many counts. The CDR3 DNA reads TGTGCCAGCAGCCGGGACGGAACTAACTATGGCTACACCTTC. It encodes CASSRDGTNYGYTF. The chain is built from TRBV7-6 and TRBJ1-2; possible D gene TRBD1, 5 bases. CDR1 and CDR2 (germline): SGHVS, FNYEAQ. V shed 5 bases and J shed 0 bases, with 10 bases lying between them. The CDR3 length is 14 residues. Together with reference TRBV7-6 and TRBJ1-2, the CDR3 gives the full variable domain: GAGVSQSPRYKVTKRGQDVALRCDPISGHVSLYWYRQALGQGPEFLTYFNYEAQQDKSGLPNDRFSAERPEGSISTLTIQRTEQRDSAMYRCASSRDGTNYGYTFGSGTRLTVV.

This clonotype was seen more than once but under ten times. This CDR3 is CASKAGYTYEQYF. CDR3 DNA sequence: TGTGCTTCAAAGGCAGGATATACCTACGAGCAGTACTTC. V gene TRBV7-2 combines with J gene TRBJ2-7; D is uncertain. The CDR3 covers 13 residues. In germline, CDR1 is SGHTA, CDR2 FQGNSA.

The CDR3 reads CASSVSGTGKTQYF. Written as DNA, the CDR3 is TGTGCCAGCAGCGTATCCGGGACAGGGAAGACCCAGTACTTC. The V gene is TRBV7-9, the J gene TRBJ2-5; TRBD1 aligns across 9 bases. Unmatched junction bases numbered 7, after V lost 5 bases and J lost 6 bases. Germline-derived CDR1 and CDR2 are SEHNR and FQNEAQ (reference sequence). The CDR3 runs to 14 residues.

As to this clonotype: One base away lies a much larger clone, so this may be a sequencing read error. The rearrangement links TRBV5-1 to TRBJ1-1, with unresolved D. This CDR3 region has 15 residues. Germline assignment: CDR1 SGHRS and CDR2 YFSETQ. Trimming stripped 2 bases from V and 0 bases from J, with 11 bases between. CDR3 in DNA: TGCGCCAGCAGCTTTGATCCGAGCATGAACACTGAAGCTTTCTTT. Translating gives CASSFDPSMNTEAFF.

Concerning this clonotype itself: Its ends do not fully match the called genes, so a read error is possible. This chain connects TRBV7-3 to TRBJ2-3; D is ambiguous. CDR3 length: 14 residues. The V gene's germline CDR1 is SGHTA and CDR2 FQGTGA. The CDR3 bases are TGTGCCAGCAGCTTAACCCCGCGCACAGATCCGCAGTATTTT. Encoded protein: CASSLTPRTDPQYF.

This clonotype was detected ten times or more. A junction end diverges from the germline sequence, so it may reflect a read error. The V and J genes are TRBV4-1 and TRBJ2-5; the D is unclear. From germline, CDR1 is MGHRA and CDR2 YSYEKL. The CDR3 runs 14 residues. The CDR3: CASSQEGGQETQYF. CDR3 nucleotide sequence: TGTGCCAGCAGCCAAGAAGGCGGCCAAGAGACCCAGTACTTC.

There are many counts of this clonotype. This chain joins TRBV6-5 and TRBJ2-5; D unclear. The CDR3 has 13 residues. Germline assignment: CDR1 MNHEY and CDR2 SVGAGI. Trimming shortened V by 2 bases and J by 4 bases, and 8 bases separated the two germline ends. Here the CDR3 reads CASSYTAGETQYF. CDR3 nucleotide sequence: TGTGCCAGCAGTTACACGGCCGGAGAGACCCAGTACTTC.

The table lists this clonotype with many counts. V is TRBV20-1 and J is TRBJ2-7, with D hard to call. Germline CDR1 and CDR2: DFQATT and SNEGSKA (reference sequence). The CDR3 consists of 11 residues. Trimming removed 0 bases at V and 3 bases at J, with 3 bases between. This chain's CDR3 is CSAREGYEQYF. Here the CDR3 DNA reads TGCAGTGCTAGAGAAGGCTACGAGCAGTACTTC.

This clonotype was detected ten times or more. The V and J genes are TRBV24-1 and TRBJ2-5; 10 bases map to TRBD2. V dropped 5 bases and J dropped 3; count of bases not matched to a gene: 11. This CDR3 comprises 17 residues. From germline, CDR1 is KGHDR and CDR2 SFDVKD. CDR3 region: CATSGATSGKGKETQYF. For the CDR3, the DNA is TGTGCCACCAGTGGCGCCACTAGCGGGAAGGGGAAAGAGACCCAGTACTTC.

This clonotype was seen many times. J is TRBJ2-5 and V is TRBV12-3 or TRBV12-4, with 9 bases matching TRBD2. This CDR3 comprises 16 residues. Trimming at V came to 3 bases and at J to 0 bases, leaving 5 bases not matched to a gene. CDR3 in DNA: TGTGCCAGCAGTTTTAGGCTAGCGGGGCACCAAGAGACCCAGTACTTC. Protein sequence: CASSFRLAGHQETQYF.